This T cell receptor beta chain was recovered during a study of long-term antiretroviral therapy in people with HIV. Running of the v3.0 immunoSEQ assay took place at survey level. Sequencing was performed with immunoSEQ multiplex PCR; in TCRdb, only in-frame clones are kept and a portion is missing. The table has fewer than 25,000 clones, about 89% seen once. Worth noting for this clone: The antigen is undetermined.

Samples held roughly 0.9-10 million cryopreserved PBMC, and DNA extraction followed. Points from the study as a whole: Following ART, diversity rose but still fell short of transplant donor controls. It was observed that HIV repertoires exhibited narrower CDR3 length ranges than controls. Unavailable data included ART adherence, viral resistance and therapy changes (switches in treatment).

The CDR3 extends over 13 amino acids. Trimming removed 5 bases at V and 7 bases at J, with 14 bases between. Looked up from germline, CDR1 is ENHRY and CDR2 is SYGVKD. This chain connects TRBV10-3 to TRBJ1-1; unclear D gene. Sequenced here: unsorted PBMCs, sampled around 2.7 years after starting antiretroviral therapy. The sequence was collected from a woman aged 50 to 65 with HIV. CDR3 nucleotides: TGTGCCATCAGTCCCTCAACCGGCATTGAAGCTTTCTTT. Translated, it gives CAISPSTGIEAFF.